This TCR beta chain was retrieved from a study of shared clonotypes between healthy human individuals. Broader study findings: Generation of non-shared clonotypes was less probable than generation of clonotypes shared by all four donors. Measured sharing among donors was expected to vary with sequencing depth.

In the original analysis: There were no quality scores in the junction-only immunoSEQ sequences, so filtering differed. Only in-frame clones appear in the TCRdb table, and some are missing; sequencing was by immunoSEQ multiplex PCR. V and J calls and clone size are copied from that table; D and trimming were computed from the DNA. The repertoire holds some 1.4 million clones, around 97% seen once, with approximately 1% in the top ten. Regarding this clone: What it recognizes is unknown. The sample has other DNA sequences that encode this CDR3 too.

The germline V gene encodes CDR1 SGHTA and CDR2 FQGNSA. Trimming cost V 0 bases and J 3 bases, with 6 bases left between them. The CDR3 has 13 residues. This receptor was taken from a man aged 25-45 years in good health. The sequenced material came from naive CD4+ T cells sorted from blood. Subset noted: CD45RA+ positively selected. The chain joins TRBV7-2 to TRBJ2-7; no clear D. CDR3 in amino acids: CASSLAGRYEQYF. In DNA form, the CDR3 reads TGTGCCAGCAGCTTAGCCGGGCGCTACGAGCAGTACTTC.